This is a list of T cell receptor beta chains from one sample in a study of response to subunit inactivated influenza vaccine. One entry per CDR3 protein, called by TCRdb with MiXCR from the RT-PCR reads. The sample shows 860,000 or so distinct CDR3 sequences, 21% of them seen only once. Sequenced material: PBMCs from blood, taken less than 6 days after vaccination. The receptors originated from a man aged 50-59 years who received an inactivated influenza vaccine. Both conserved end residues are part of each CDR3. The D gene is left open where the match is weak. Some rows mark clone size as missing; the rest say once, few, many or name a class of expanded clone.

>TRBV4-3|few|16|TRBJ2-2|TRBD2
TGCGCCAGCAGCCCTCACTTAGCGGGAACGGCCGGGGAGCTGTTTTTT
CASSPHLAGTAGELFF
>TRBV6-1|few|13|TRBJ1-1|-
TGTGCCAGCAATCGAGAGTTGAACACTGAAGCTTTCTTT
CASNRELNTEAFF
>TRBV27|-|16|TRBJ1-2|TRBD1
TGTGCCAGCAGTTTATATGGGACAGGGGGCAACTATGGCTACACCTTC
CASSLYGTGGNYGYTF
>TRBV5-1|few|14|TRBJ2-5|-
TGCGCCAGCAGGAAATACGGCGTTCGGGAGACCCAGTACTTC
CASRKYGVRETQYF
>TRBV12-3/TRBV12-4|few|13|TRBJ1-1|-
TGTGCCAGCAGTTTAGTGGGAGGCTCTGAAGCTTTCTTT
CASSLVGGSEAFF
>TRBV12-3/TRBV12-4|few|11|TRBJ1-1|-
TGTGCCAGCGCGTTTGGGACTGAAGCTTTCTTT
CASAFGTEAFF
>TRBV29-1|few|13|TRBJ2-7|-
TGCAGCGTTGATGGGGGGAACTTCTACGAGCAGTACTTC
CSVDGGNFYEQYF
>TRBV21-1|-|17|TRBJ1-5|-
TGTGCCAGCAGCAACTATGGGTACTGGCGGAGCAATCAGCCCCAGCATTTT
CASSNYGYWRSNQPQHF
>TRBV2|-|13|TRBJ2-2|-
TGTGCCAGCAGTGCCACGGCCCGCGGGGAGCTGTTTTTT
CASSATARGELFF
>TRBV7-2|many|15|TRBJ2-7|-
TGTGCCAGCAGCTTAGTTTCTCTGGACCAGAGCTTGCGGTACTTC
CASSLVSLDQSLRYF
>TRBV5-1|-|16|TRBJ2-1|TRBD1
TGCGCCAGCAGCTCCGATGGGACAGGAGCCTACAATGAGCAGTTCTTC
CASSSDGTGAYNEQFF
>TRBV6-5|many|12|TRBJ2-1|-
TGTGCCAGCAGTACCCCGGGCAATGAGCAGTTCTTC
CASSTPGNEQFF
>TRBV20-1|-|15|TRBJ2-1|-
TGCAGTGCTAGTTCGCCCGGGACAAAATACAATGAGCAGTTCTTC
CSASSPGTKYNEQFF
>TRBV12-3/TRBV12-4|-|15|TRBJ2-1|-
TGTGCCAGCAGTTGGGACCTCACCGGGGGAAATGAGCAGTTCTTC
CASSWDLTGGNEQFF
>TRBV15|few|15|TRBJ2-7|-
TGTGCCACCAGCAGGGCTCTGGGTCTCTCCTACGAGCAGTACTTC
CATSRALGLSYEQYF
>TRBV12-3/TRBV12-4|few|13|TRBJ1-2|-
TGTGCCAGCAGTTTCCCTGAGGGCTATGGCTACACCTTC
CASSFPEGYGYTF
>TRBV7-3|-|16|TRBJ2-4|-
TGTGCCAGCAGCTTAGAGAGGGCGGTAGCCAAAAACATTCAGTACTTC
CASSLERAVAKNIQYF
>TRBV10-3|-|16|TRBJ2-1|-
TGTGCCATCAGTGAGTCGAGTCAGAGGGGGGCCAATGAGCAGTTCTTC
CAISESSQRGANEQFF
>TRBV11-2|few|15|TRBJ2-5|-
TGTGCCAGCAGCCCATCGGTCGAGACATCCATGACCCAGTACTTC
CASSPSVETSMTQYF
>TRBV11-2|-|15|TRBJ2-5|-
TGTGCCAGCAGCGAAGTTCACAGGGTTCAAGAGACCCAGTACTTC
CASSEVHRVQETQYF
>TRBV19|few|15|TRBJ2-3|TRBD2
TGTGCCAGTAGAGGACTAGCGAGAAGCACAGATACGCAGTATTTT
CASRGLARSTDTQYF
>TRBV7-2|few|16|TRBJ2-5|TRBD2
TGTGCCAGCAGCTTAGTTGCTAGCGGCATTCAAGAGACCCAGTACTTC
CASSLVASGIQETQYF
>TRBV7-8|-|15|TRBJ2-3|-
TGTGCCAGCAGCTTGGGCGGATACTACACAGATACGCAGTATTTT
CASSLGGYYTDTQYF
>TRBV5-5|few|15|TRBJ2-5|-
TGTGCCAGCAGCTTGCTGGGGGGCCCCCAAGAGACCCAGTACTTC
CASSLLGGPQETQYF
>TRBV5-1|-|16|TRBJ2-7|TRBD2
TGCGCCAGCAGCTATGGGACTAGTTGGGTAATCCACGAGCAGTACTTC
CASSYGTSWVIHEQYF
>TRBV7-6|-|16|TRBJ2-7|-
TGTGCCAGCAGCTTAGGGGGATCAGGACCCGTCTACGAGCAGTACTTC
CASSLGGSGPVYEQYF
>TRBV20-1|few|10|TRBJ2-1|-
TGCAGTTATACGGCTAATGAGCAGTTCTTC
CSYTANEQFF
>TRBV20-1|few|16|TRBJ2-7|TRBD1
TGCAGTGCTGAGGTCCCCTCAGGGGGTAGTTCCTACGAGCAGTACTTC
CSAEVPSGGSSYEQYF
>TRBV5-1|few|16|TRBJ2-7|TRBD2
TGCGCCAGCAGCTGGACTAGCGGGAGGGCCCTCTACGAGCAGTACTTC
CASSWTSGRALYEQYF
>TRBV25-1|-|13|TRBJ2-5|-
TGTGCCAGCAGTGAAGGGGAATTAGAGACCCAGTACTTC
CASSEGELETQYF
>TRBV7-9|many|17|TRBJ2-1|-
TGTGCCAGCAGCTTACTTCCAGGGGTTAGCTCCTACAATGAGCAGTTCTTC
CASSLLPGVSSYNEQFF
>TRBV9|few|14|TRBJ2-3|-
TGTGCCAGCAGCGTAGGATCCGGGAGCGATACGCAGTATTTT
CASSVGSGSDTQYF
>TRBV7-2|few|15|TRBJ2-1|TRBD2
TGTGCCAGCAGCATCCAATTAACGGGGGGTCATGAGCAGTTCTTC
CASSIQLTGGHEQFF
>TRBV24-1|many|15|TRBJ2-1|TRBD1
TGTGCCACCAGTGGCGACAGGGGTTCCTACAATGAGCAGTTCTTC
CATSGDRGSYNEQFF
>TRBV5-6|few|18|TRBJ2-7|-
TGTGCCAGCAGCTTTTATGTAGGCCGCCCCGGGCAATACGCCGAGCAGTACTTC
CASSFYVGRPGQYAEQYF
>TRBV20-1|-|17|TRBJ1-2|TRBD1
TGCAGTGCTAGAGACTCGACAGGGAGGCGGGCTAACTATGGCTACACCTTC
CSARDSTGRRANYGYTF
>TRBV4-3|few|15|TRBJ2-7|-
TGCGCCAGCAGCCAAGCCCACAAGGTATCCTACGAGCAGTACTTC
CASSQAHKVSYEQYF
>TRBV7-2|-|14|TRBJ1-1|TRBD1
TGTGCCAGCTCTCCCAGGGGGCTAGACACTGAAGCTTTCTTT
CASSPRGLDTEAFF
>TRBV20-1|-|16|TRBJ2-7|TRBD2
TGCAGTGCTAGATCTAGAGAGCGGGGTGCCCTACGTGAGCAGTACTTC
CSARSRERGALREQYF
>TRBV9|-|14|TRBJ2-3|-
TGTGCCAGCAGCGTAGAACTAGAACCGGGTACGCAGTATTTT
CASSVELEPGTQYF
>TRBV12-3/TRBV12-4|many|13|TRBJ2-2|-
TGTGCCAGCAGTGCCCTAGGCGGCGGGGAGCTGTTTTTT
CASSALGGGELFF
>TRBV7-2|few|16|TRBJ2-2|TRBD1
TGTGCCAGCAGCTTAGAAGGACAGGGATCGGCCGGGGAGCTGTTTTTT
CASSLEGQGSAGELFF
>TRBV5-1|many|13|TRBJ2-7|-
TGCGCCAGCAGCTCCCGGGACTTCCACGAGCAGTACTTC
CASSSRDFHEQYF
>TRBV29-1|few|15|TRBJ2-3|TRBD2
TGCAGCCTGGGACTAGCGGGAGGGCCGATAGATACGCAGTATTTT
CSLGLAGGPIDTQYF
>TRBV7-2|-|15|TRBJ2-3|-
TGTGCCAGCAGCTTATGGGGCTCTAGCACAGATACGCAGTATTTT
CASSLWGSSTDTQYF
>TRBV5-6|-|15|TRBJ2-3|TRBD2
TGTGCCAGCAGCCTCCCGACTAGCGAGACAGATACGCAGTATTTT
CASSLPTSETDTQYF
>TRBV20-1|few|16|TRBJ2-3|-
TGCAGTGCTAGAGATCAGGAGGGAGTTTTACCAGATACGCAGTATTTT
CSARDQEGVLPDTQYF
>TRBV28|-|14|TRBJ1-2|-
TGTGCCAGCAGTTTCCGCGCAGGGTACTATGGCTACACCTTC
CASSFRAGYYGYTF
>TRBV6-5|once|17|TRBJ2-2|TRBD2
TGTGCCAGCAGTTTTAGCGGGGGGCTTACGAACACCGGGGAGCTGTTTTTT
CASSFSGGLTNTGELFF
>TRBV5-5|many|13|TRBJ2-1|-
TGTGCCAGCAGCTTGCTGCCAGGCGATGAGCAGTTCTTC
CASSLLPGDEQFF
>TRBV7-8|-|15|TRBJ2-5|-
TGTGCCAGCAGCCGCTCGGGCAGGGTTCAAGAGACCCATTACTTC
CASSRSGRVQETHYF
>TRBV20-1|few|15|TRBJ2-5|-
TGCAGTGCTAGGCCGGACAAGCACCTAACGTGGGCCCAGTACTTC
CSARPDKHLTWAQYF
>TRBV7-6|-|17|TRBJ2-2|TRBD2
TGTGCCAGCAGCCCAAGAAAGGGACTACAATTAATCGGGGAGCTGTTTTTT
CASSPRKGLQLIGELFF
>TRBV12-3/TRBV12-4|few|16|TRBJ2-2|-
TGTGCCAGCAGTTTGGGGAGGTTACAGAACACCGGGGAGCTGTTTTTT
CASSLGRLQNTGELFF
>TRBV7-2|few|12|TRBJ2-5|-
TGTGCCAGCAGCTCCCCGCCCGAGACCCAGTACTTC
CASSSPPETQYF
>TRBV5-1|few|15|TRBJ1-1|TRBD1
TGCGCCAGCAGCTTGGGGACAGGGGAGAGGACTGAAGCTTTCTTT
CASSLGTGERTEAFF
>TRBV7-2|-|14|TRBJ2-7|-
TGTGCCAGCAGACATGGAGGGGGGTCCTACGAGCAGTACTTC
CASRHGGGSYEQYF
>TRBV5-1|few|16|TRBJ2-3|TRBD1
TGCGCCAGCAGCTCGGCTCGGACAGGGGGCTCGGGTACGCAGTATTTT
CASSSARTGGSGTQYF
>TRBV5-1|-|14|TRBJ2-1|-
TGCGCCAGCAGCTTGGATTCAACAGGTCATGAGCAGTTCTTC
CASSLDSTGHEQFF